The source of this T cell receptor beta chain is a study of regulatory T cells in long-lasting Graves disease. Time point specified: newly diagnosed GD, antithyroid drugs for less than 3 months. Construction of the TCR library relied on RNA isolated from PBMCs. Study results and limitations: Persistent patients had a count of shared public clonotypes (approximately 3,000) that exceeded that of new patients (roughly 1,000). What was studied was peripheral blood only, and not thyroid tissue. Persistent disease showed a preference for TRBV28, TRBJ1-2 and TRBJ2-5. Few sampled subjects may have lowered accuracy.

This clonotype was detected many times. As yet, its antigen is unknown. The CDR3 extends over 14 amino acids. From germline, CDR1 is SGHAT and CDR2 FQNNGV. Trimming took 0 bases from V and 4 from J, leaving 10 bases between them. CDR3-region Arm-PCR and iRepertoire HTBI primers produced the TCR beta libraries. TCRdb independently ran MiXCR on the multiplex PCR reads; one entry per CDR3 protein. The table has roughly 220,000 distinct CDR3 sequences, about 17% seen once; the top ten hold around 20%. This chain connects TRBV11-2 to TRBJ2-7; D remains ambiguous. Material: peripheral blood mononuclear cells (PBMCs), obtained at new diagnosis, from a patient treated with antithyroid drugs. The sequence was obtained from a female donor with Graves disease. This chain's CDR3 is CASSLEPSIYEQYF. The CDR3 DNA reads TGTGCCAGCAGCTTAGAACCCAGCATATACGAGCAGTACTTC.